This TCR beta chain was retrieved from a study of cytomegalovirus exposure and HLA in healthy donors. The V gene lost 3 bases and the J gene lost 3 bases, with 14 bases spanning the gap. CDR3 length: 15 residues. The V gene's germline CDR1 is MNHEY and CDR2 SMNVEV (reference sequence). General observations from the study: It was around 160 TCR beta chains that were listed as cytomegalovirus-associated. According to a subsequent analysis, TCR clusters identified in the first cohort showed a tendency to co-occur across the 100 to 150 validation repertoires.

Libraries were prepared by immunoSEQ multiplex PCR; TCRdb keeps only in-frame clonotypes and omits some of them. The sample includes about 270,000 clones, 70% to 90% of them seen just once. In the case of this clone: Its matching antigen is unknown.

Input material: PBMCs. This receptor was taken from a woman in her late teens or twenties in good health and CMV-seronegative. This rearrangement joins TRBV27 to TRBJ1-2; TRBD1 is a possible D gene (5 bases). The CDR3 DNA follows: TGTGCCAGCAGTTTGGGGGGAGGGAAATACTATGGCTACACCTTC. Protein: CASSLGGGKYYGYTF.